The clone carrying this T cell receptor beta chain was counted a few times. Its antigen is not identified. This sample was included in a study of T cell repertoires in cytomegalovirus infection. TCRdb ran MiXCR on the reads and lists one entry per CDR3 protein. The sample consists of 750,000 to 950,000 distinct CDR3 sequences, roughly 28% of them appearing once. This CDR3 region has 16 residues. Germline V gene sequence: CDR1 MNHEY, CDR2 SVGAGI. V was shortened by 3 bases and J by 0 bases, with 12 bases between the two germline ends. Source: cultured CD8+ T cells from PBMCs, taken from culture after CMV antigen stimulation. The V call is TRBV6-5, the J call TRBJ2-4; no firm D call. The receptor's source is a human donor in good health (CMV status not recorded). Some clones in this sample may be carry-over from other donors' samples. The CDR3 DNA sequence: TGTGCCAGCAGTTATGACCCAACCGAAGCCAAAAACATTCAGTACTTC. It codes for CASSYDPTEAKNIQYF.